The text below deals with one TCR beta chain. This clone's antigen is unknown. Base quality data are lacking; no much larger clone is found one base away. This record belongs to a study of CD8 T cells in Susac syndrome (dated by TCRdb to between 2018 and 2021). About the full investigation: The study used repertoire sequencing to test whether antigen drove CD8+ T cell activation and differentiation in Susac syndrome.

Broader findings and caveats from the paper: The number of individuals in the TCR sequencing and HLA analysis was recognized as being relatively small.

High-throughput TCR beta sequencing profiled peripheral blood CD8+ and CD4+ T cells from healthy donors, Susac syndrome patients and multiple sclerosis patients. The healthy donors served as controls matched for age and sex. Bulk CD8+ and CD4+ T cells were purified magnetically by negative isolation, whereas CD8+ TEMRA cells were enriched by FACS. Blood was drawn into EDTA tubes, processed within 24 hours, and PBMCs were isolated by density gradient centrifugation. PBMCs intended for TCR sequencing were cryopreserved in liquid nitrogen and were subsequently thawed in a 37 degrees C water bath. A purity of at least 90% was achieved for sorted or isolated CD4+, CD8+ and CD8+ TEMRA cells. RNA was extracted using the RNeasy kit, and about 0.45 to 1 microgram was reverse transcribed with random hexamers. The immunoSEQ multiplex PCR assay, covering 54 Vbeta and 13 Jbeta segments, was used to amplify TCR beta CDR3 regions. PCR amplification bias was corrected using a synthetic template baseline for primer optimization and computational correction. Concerning the study's data processing: Only productive sequences were kept, with reads annotated to V, D and J genes according to IMGT and analyzed in immunoSEQ Analyzer. Clonality was computed as one minus Shannon entropy normalized by log2 of the number of productive unique sequences. For each patient and control, public and private clones were evaluated among the 100 most prevalent clones. Clones were defined as Susac-specific if absent from the healthy and MS cohorts, from approximately 1,100 published viral clones and from other ImmuneACCESS disease sequences. TCRdb applied fastp at Q25 and MiXCR to the public reads, then kept only in-frame beta chains. Every CDR3 protein is listed once, alongside the most common genes and DNA of its rows. Clone size and V and J calls follow TCRdb, not the original study. This sample holds some 150,000 distinct CDR3 sequences; roughly 94% were observed only once. Roughly 0.083% of the sample goes to the ten largest clones.

At the junction V is shortened by 2 bases and J by 0 bases, with 6 bases in between. Based on the germline V gene, the CDR1 and CDR2 sequences are SGHRS and YFSETQ. The CDR3 sequence holds 14 residues, the cysteine and phenylalanine included. The kept DNA is CDR3 alone, 42 bases in frame from the first base. Sequenced material: CD4+ T cells from PBMCs. The receptor's source is a human donor in good health. This receptor chain uses TRBV5-1 and TRBJ2-4, with the D segment identity uncertain. The sequenced DNA is TGCGCCAGCAGCTTCTGGGAAGCCAAAAACATTCAGTACTTC. Protein translation: CASSFWEAKNIQYF.